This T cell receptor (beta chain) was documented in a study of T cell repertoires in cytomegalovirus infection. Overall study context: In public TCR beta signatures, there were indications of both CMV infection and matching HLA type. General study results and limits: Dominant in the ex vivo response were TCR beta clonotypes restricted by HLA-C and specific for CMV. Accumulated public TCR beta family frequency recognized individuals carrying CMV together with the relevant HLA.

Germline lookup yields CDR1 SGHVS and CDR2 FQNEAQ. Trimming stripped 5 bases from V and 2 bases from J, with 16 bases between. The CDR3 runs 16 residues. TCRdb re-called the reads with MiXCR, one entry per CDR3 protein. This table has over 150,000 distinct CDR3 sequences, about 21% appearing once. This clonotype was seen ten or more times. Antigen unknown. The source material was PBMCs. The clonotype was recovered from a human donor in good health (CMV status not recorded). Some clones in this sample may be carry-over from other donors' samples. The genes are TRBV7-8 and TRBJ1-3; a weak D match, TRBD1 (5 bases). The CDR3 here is CASSPQMGTTGNTIYF. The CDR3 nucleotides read TGTGCCAGCAGCCCGCAGATGGGGACGACTGGAAACACCATATATTTT.